The subject of this entry is one T cell receptor (beta chain). This entry belongs to a study of blood T cell repertoires in COVID-19. Germline V gene data show CDR1 as SGHRS and CDR2 as YFSETQ. The V and J ends lost 9 bases and 6 bases, in that order; junction bases with no gene match: 11. The CDR3 consists of 13 residues. The protocol was immunoSEQ multiplex PCR, while the TCRdb copy is restricted to in-frame clones and leaves out a portion. The sample records some 97,000 clones, roughly 90% being singletons. The specimen was peripheral blood. The receptor's source is a woman in her sixties with acute or convalescent COVID-19. The chain employs TRBV5-1 and TRBJ1-2; 7 positions agree with TRBD1. The CDR3 nucleotides read TGCGCCACTCAAACAGGGGACGAGGATGGCTACACCTTC. Its translation: CATQTGDEDGYTF.